This record concerns one TCR beta chain sequence. Symptom resolution, clearance, or two negative PCRs marked donors in Cohort 3 as recovered. TCRdb keeps only in-frame clones here, not all; method: immunoSEQ multiplex PCR. This table has about 310,000 clones, approximately 89% appearing once. These data come from a study of blood T cell repertoires in COVID-19. As for the study in general: Donors in the United States, Italy and Spain gave samples during acute or convalescent COVID-19. T cells, B-cell-depleted T cells, or PBMCs provided the cDNA or gDNA that served as material.

This CDR3 spans 14 amino acids. V was pared by 3 bases and J by 0 bases, with 8 bases between. Looked up from germline, CDR1 is SGHTA and CDR2 is FQGNSA. This clonotype originated in a woman in her twenties or thirties who had recovered from COVID-19. Sequences were obtained from PBMCs or T cells enriched from blood (not recorded which). The chain carries TRBV7-2 and TRBJ1-1; D gene ambiguous. The CDR3 DNA follows: TGTGCCAGCAGCTTGCTTCAGATGAACACTGAAGCTTTCTTT. Encoded protein: CASSLLQMNTEAFF.